The clone carrying this TCR beta chain was observed once. This CDR3 has 18 residues. In germline, CDR1 is MDHEN, CDR2 SYDVKM. V was pared by 6 bases and J by 0 bases, with 13 bases of the junction left unmatched. The method was immunoSEQ multiplex PCR; TCRdb's version includes in-frame clones alone and lacks a portion of them. The table includes more than 550,000 clones, 70% to 90% detected once. This sample stems from a study of shared T cell receptors in the human thymus. A further study also used this sample, focusing on human thymus T cells. That source adds: Corrective surgery for congenital heart defects was being performed on the healthy Finnish infants who served as donors. Resections from corrective heart surgery supplied the thymus tissue. Both thymic and peripheral blood repertoires showed apparently biased V and J usage. Reports from related research described highly overlapping thymic repertoires among unrelated individuals.

Sequencing used thymocytes. The receptor was isolated from a boy younger than two with a congenital heart defect. The rearrangement uses TRBV28 and TRBJ2-1, with 8 bases lining up with TRBD2. CDR3 region: CASRWGGGTRSSYNEQFF. For the CDR3, the DNA is TGTGCCAGCAGGTGGGGCGGGGGGACCCGGAGCTCCTACAATGAGCAGTTCTTC.